This TCR beta chain was documented in a study of metastatic and nonmetastatic thyroid tumors. Methods used by the authors: Using the CDR3 differences seen across clinicopathological groups, the authors built a distant-metastasis classifier for papillary thyroid cancer, which was meant to discriminate distant-metastatic patients. Using MiXCR, TCRdb reanalyzed the PCR reads. It is TCRdb's table, rather than the study itself, that gives the V and J calls and clone size. The table lists over 40,000 clones, around 25% of them singletons. Germline CDR1 is KGHDR and CDR2 is SFDVKD. Trimming cost V 0 bases and J 3 bases, with 9 bases left between them. CDR3 length: 15 amino acids. No treatment had been given to any patient before thyroid surgery. This clone was seen ten or more times.

The material sequenced was blood. This receptor was identified in a male donor with papillary thyroid cancer or a benign thyroid nodule (not recorded which). Some clones in this sample may be carry-over from other donors' samples. This chain joins TRBV24-1 and TRBJ2-3; D is undetermined. CDR3 in amino acids: CATSDLTGSTDTQYF. In DNA form, the CDR3 reads TGTGCCACCAGTGATTTGACTGGTTCGACAGATACGCAGTATTTT.